This T cell receptor (beta chain) was documented in a study of CD8 T cells in Susac syndrome. TEMRA cells were enriched by FACS, while CD8+ and CD4+ T cells were obtained through a negative isolation that was performed magnetically. RNA in amounts of roughly 0.5 to 1 ug was reverse transcribed with random hexamers. The method of amplification for TCR beta CDR3 was immunoSEQ multiplex PCR, covering 54 Vbeta and 13 Jbeta. In TCRdb, the immunoSEQ multiplex PCR reads were re-called with MiXCR into one record per CDR3 protein. This sample carries under 250,000 distinct CDR3 sequences, about 94% of them seen once, and the ten largest clones take approximately 0.07%. The V gene's germline CDR1 is SNHLY and CDR2 FYNNEI. V was clipped by 4 bases and J by 0 bases, with 10 bases between them. This CDR3 is built from 15 residues.

Sequencing was carried out using CD4+ T cells from PBMCs. This clonotype originated in a human donor with multiple sclerosis. The chain combines TRBV2 with TRBJ1-5; D is possibly TRBD1 (6 bases). The DNA of the CDR3 is TGTGCCAGCAGTGGCGACAGGATTAGCAATCAGCCCCAGCATTTT. Protein: CASSGDRISNQPQHF.